This T cell receptor (beta chain) came from a study of OX40 agonist ivuxolimab in advanced cancers. Study in general: Patients enrolled in dose escalation were diagnosed with hepatocellular carcinoma, melanoma, renal cell or head and neck cancer. Among those enrolled, mean age was around 60 years (range 23 to 79) and 75% to 85% were male. Points from the study as a whole: The average count of expanded clones was higher among CD8+ T cells than among CD4+.

As for this clone: Its antigen is unidentified.

Some clones are missing from TCRdb's copy, which holds only in-frame ones; the method was immunoSEQ multiplex PCR. Here the sample spans tens of thousands of clones, approximately 89% being singletons. This specimen consisted of CD4+ or CD8+ T cells sorted from blood, obtained in a trial of the OX40 agonist ivuxolimab. The sequence derives from an adult with an advanced solid tumor such as melanoma, head and neck, liver or kidney cancer.

The CDR3 here is CASIRSGFDEQFF. The CDR3 region has the DNA TGTGCCAGCATCCGGTCAGGGTTCGATGAGCAGTTCTTC. This chain connects TRBV27 to TRBJ2-1; D might be TRBD1 (5 bases). This CDR3 spans 13 amino acids. V was cut by 7 bases and J by 8 bases, with 15 bases left in between. The V gene's germline CDR1 is MNHEY and CDR2 SMNVEV (reference sequence).